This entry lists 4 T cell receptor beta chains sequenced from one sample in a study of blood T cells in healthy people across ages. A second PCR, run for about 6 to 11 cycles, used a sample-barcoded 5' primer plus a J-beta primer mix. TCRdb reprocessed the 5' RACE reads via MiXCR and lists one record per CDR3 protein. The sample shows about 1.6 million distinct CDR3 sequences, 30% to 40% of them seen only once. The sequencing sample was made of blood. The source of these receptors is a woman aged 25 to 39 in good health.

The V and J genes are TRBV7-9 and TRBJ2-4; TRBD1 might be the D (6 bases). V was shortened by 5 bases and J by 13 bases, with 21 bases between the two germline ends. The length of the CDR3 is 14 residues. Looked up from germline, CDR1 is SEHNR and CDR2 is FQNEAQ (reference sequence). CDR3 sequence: CASSPRTAKREQYF. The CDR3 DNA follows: TGTGCCAGCAGCCCTAGGACAGCGAAGAGGGAGCAGTACTTC. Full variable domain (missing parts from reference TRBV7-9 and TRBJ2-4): DTGVSQNPRHKITKRGQNVTFRCDPISEHNRLYWYRQTLGQGPEFLTYFQNEAQLEKSRLLSDRFSAERPKGSFSTLEIQRTEQGDSAMYLCASSPRTAKREQYFGAGTRLSVL.

CDR3 loop: CASSNLEGADTQYF. In DNA form, the CDR3 reads TGTGCCAGCAGTAATTTAGAGGGTGCAGATACGCAGTATTTT. V and J are TRBV2 and TRBJ2-3; tentatively, D is TRBD2 (5 bases). V gave up 5 bases and J gave up 4 bases, with 13 bases separating them. The CDR3 covers 14 residues. Looked up from germline, CDR1 is SNHLY and CDR2 is FYNNEI.

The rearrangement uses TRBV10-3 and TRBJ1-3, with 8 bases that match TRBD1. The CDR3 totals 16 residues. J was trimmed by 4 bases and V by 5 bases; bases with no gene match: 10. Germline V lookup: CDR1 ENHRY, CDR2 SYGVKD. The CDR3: CAISPRQGLAGNTIYF. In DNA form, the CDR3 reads TGTGCCATCAGTCCAAGACAGGGGCTGGCCGGAAACACCATATATTTT.

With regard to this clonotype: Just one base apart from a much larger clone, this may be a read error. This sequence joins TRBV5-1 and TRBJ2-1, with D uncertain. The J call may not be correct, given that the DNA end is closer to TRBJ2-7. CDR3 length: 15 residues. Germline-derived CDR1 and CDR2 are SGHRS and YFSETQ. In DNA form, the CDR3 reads TGCGCCAGCAGCTTGGTAGGCAGATCCTACAATGAGCAGTACTTC. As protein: CASSLVGRSYNEQYF.